This is a list of T cell receptor beta chains from one sample in a study of beta chain features in type 1 diabetes. Method: immunoSEQ multiplex PCR; TCRdb's copy keeps in-frame clones and lacks some. The table records 100,000 to 150,000 clones, roughly 10% of them present only once. The material sequenced was central memory CD4+ T cells from blood. All receptors come from a man aged 30 to 45 with type 1 diabetes. The CDR3 runs from the conserved cysteine through the conserved F or W. A D gene is named only where the DNA matches it firmly. Rows may omit the clone size; those that give it use once, few, many or a size class.

CDR3 protein	CDR3 DNA	J gene	D gene	V gene	clone size
CASSLTRDTDTQYF	TGTGCCAGCAGCTTGACGAGGGACACAGATACGCAGTATTTT	TRBJ2-3	.	TRBV7-8	.
CATSQNSGYTDTQYF	TGTGCCACTTCCCAAAATAGCGGATACACAGATACGCAGTATTTT	TRBJ2-3	.	TRBV19	few
CASSELTSGDTQYF	TGTGCCAGCAGTGAACTAACTAGCGGGGATACGCAGTATTTT	TRBJ2-3	TRBD2	TRBV2	few
CAWRRLSGGRRETQYF	TGTGCCTGGAGACGGTTAAGCGGGGGGCGGAGAGAGACCCAGTACTTC	TRBJ2-5	TRBD2	TRBV30	.
CASSEDRVRGYTF	TGTGCCAGCAGCGAGGACAGGGTGAGGGGCTACACCTTC	TRBJ1-2	TRBD1	TRBV7-2	.
CASSSTGGAGQPQHF	TGCGCCAGCAGCTCCACGGGGGGCGCGGGTCAGCCCCAGCATTTT	TRBJ1-5	.	TRBV5-1	.
CASHGGVGNQPQHF	TGTGCCTCCCACGGGGGGGTCGGCAATCAGCCCCAGCATTTT	TRBJ1-5	.	TRBV10-3	few
CASSVQGSGELFF	TGTGCCAGCAGCGTACAGGGGAGCGGGGAGCTGTTTTTT	TRBJ2-2	TRBD1	TRBV7-3	few
CASRSWGVETGELFF	TGTGCCAGCAGATCTTGGGGGGTCGAGACCGGGGAGCTGTTTTTT	TRBJ2-2	.	TRBV6-5	.
CSVWGSGGYEQYF	TGCAGCGTCTGGGGTAGCGGGGGTTACGAGCAGTACTTC	TRBJ2-7	TRBD2	TRBV29-1	.
CASSVDQRTEAFF	TGTGCCAGCTCAGTCGACCAGCGCACTGAAGCTTTCTTT	TRBJ1-1	.	TRBV18	many
CASSLELSRTGGHQETQYF	TGTGCCAGCAGCTTGGAACTCTCTCGGACAGGGGGCCACCAAGAGACCCAGTACTTC	TRBJ2-5	TRBD1	TRBV5-6	.
CASSVGGRGPYEQYF	TGTGCCAGCAGTGTTGGGGGCAGGGGGCCCTACGAGCAGTACTTC	TRBJ2-7	TRBD1	TRBV2	.
CASSPRPGAGGQETQYF	TGTGCCAGCAGCCCCCGACCGGGGGCGGGGGGACAAGAGACCCAGTACTTC	TRBJ2-5	TRBD2	TRBV7-6	.
CAGQSGGYNEQFF	TGTGCCGGCCAAAGCGGGGGGTACAATGAGCAGTTCTTC	TRBJ2-1	TRBD2	TRBV7-9	few
CASSRNSDQETQYF	TGCGCCAGCAGCCGCAACAGTGACCAAGAGACCCAGTACTTC	TRBJ2-5	.	TRBV4-3	.